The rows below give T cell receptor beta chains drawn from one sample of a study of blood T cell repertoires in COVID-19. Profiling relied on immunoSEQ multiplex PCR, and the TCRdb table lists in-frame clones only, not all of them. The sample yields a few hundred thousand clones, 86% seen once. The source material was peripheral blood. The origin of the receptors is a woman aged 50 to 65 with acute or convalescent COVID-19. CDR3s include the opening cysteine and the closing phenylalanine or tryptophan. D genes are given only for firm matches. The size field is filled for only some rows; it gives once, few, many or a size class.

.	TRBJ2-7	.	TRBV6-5	CASVLRRTVDYEQYF	TGTGCCAGTGTCCTGCGCCGGACAGTAGACTACGAGCAGTACTTC
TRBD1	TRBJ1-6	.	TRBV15	CATSSRQGAWLNNSPLHF	TGTGCCACCAGCTCTCGACAGGGGGCTTGGCTTAATAATTCACCCCTCCACTTT
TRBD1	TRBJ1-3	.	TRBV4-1	CASSQDRQGRGNTIYF	TGCGCCAGCAGCCAAGATCGACAGGGGCGCGGAAACACCATATATTTT
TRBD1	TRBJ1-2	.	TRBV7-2	CASSFLQGDYGYTF	TGTGCCAGCAGCTTCCTACAGGGGGACTATGGCTACACCTTC
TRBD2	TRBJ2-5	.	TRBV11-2	CASSLDRREGRETQYF	TGTGCCAGCAGCTTAGATCGACGGGAGGGTAGGGAGACCCAGTACTTC
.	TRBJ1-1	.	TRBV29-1	CSVGQYTEAFF	TGCAGCGTTGGACAGTACACTGAAGCTTTCTTT
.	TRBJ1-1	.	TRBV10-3	CAIKGGVNTEAFF	TGTGCCATCAAGGGAGGGGTGAACACTGAAGCTTTCTTT
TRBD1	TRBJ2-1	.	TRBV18	CASSLTGVDEQFF	TGTGCCAGCTCACTGACAGGGGTGGATGAGCAGTTCTTC
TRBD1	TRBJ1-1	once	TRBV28	CASSYDRGLNTEAFF	TGTGCCAGCAGTTATGACAGGGGATTGAACACTGAAGCTTTCTTT
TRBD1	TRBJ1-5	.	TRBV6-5	CASRRTGVNQPQHF	TGTGCCAGCAGAAGGACAGGGGTCAATCAGCCCCAGCATTTT
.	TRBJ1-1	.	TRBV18	CASSPGGRGTEAFF	TGTGCCAGCTCACCAGGCGGCCGTGGCACTGAAGCTTTCTTT
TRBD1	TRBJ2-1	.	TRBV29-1	CSVEGPGQKYNEQFF	TGCAGCGTTGAAGGGCCGGGACAGAAGTACAATGAGCAGTTCTTC